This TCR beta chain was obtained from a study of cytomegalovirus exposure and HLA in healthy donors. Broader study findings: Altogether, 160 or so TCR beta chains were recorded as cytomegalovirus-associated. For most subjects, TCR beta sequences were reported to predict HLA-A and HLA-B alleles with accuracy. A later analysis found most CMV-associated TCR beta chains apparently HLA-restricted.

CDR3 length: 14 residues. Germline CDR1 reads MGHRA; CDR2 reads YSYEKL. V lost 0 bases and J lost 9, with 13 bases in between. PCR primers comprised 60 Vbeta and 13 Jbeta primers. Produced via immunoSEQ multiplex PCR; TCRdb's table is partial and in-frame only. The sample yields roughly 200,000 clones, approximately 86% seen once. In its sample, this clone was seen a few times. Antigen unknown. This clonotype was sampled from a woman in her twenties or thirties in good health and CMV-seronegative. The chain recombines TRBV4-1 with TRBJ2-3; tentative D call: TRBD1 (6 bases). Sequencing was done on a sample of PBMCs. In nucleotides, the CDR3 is TGCGCCAGCAGCCAAGACCTCAGGGGATGGACGCAGTATTTT. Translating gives CASSQDLRGWTQYF.